This TCR beta chain was observed in a study of CD8 T cells in ankylosing spondylitis. General observations from the study: A motif in TCR beta, a set of roughly eight highly homologous variants, appeared characteristic of ankylosing spondylitis blood. Reportedly, matched ankylosing spondylitis synovial fluid was significantly enriched for disease-linked clones.

There are 12 residues in the CDR3. The germline CDR1 and CDR2 sequences are SNHLY and FYNNEI. V was pared by 8 bases and J by 5 bases, with 12 bases between. This clonotype was found a few times. The antigen remains undetermined. Making the TCR beta libraries involved quantitative 5'-RACE with molecular barcodes. TCRdb used MiXCR to reprocess the 5' RACE reads, holding one entry per CDR3 protein. This repertoire shows more than 600,000 distinct CDR3 sequences, around a fifth found once; its top ten account for about 20%. The sequencing sample was made of blood, either unsorted or a sorted T cell fraction (not recorded which). The sequence was collected from a male donor with ankylosing spondylitis. V is TRBV2 and J is TRBJ1-1, with D perhaps TRBD1 (5 bases). The CDR3 is CASGTAGTEAFF. The DNA of the CDR3 is TGTGCCAGCGGGACGGCGGGTACTGAAGCTTTCTTT.